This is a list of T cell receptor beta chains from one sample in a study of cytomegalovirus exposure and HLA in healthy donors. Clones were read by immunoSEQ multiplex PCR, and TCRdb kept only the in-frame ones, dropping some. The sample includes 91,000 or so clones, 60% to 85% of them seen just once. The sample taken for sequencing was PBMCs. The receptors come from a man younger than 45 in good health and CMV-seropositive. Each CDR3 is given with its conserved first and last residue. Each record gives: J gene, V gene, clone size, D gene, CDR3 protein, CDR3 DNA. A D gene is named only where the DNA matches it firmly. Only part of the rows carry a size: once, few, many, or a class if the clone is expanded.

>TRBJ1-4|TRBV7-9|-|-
CASTLMPEGGKLFF
TGTGCCAGCACCTTAATGCCGGAGGGTGGGAAACTGTTTTTT
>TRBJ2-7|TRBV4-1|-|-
CASSQVFGSGVQTSYEQYF
TGCGCCAGCAGCCAAGTGTTTGGGAGTGGTGTCCAGACCTCCTACGAGCAGTACTTC
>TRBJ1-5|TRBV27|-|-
CASSPRDTNQPQHF
TGTGCCAGCAGTCCCCGGGACACTAATCAGCCCCAGCATTTT
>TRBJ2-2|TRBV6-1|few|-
CASSEIGGYTGELFF
TGTGCCAGCAGTGAAATAGGAGGGTACACCGGGGAGCTGTTTTTT
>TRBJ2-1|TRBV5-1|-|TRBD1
CASIGQGTYNEQFF
TGCGCCAGCATAGGACAGGGGACCTACAATGAGCAGTTCTTC
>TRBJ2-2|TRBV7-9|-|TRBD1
CASSTQTSDRGGTGELFF
TGTGCCAGCAGCACTCAAACCTCGGACAGGGGAGGTACCGGGGAGCTGTTTTTT
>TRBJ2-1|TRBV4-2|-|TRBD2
CASSQETAGGPDEQFF
TGTGCCAGCAGCCAAGAAACGGCGGGGGGGCCGGATGAGCAGTTCTTC
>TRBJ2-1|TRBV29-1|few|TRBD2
CSVKAGGLNEQFF
TGCAGCGTTAAAGCGGGGGGGCTGAATGAGCAGTTCTTC
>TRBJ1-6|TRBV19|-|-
CASSISRGGAPLHF
TGTGCCAGTAGTATTTCCAGGGGAGGGGCACCCCTCCACTTT
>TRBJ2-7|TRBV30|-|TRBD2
CAWSLQETSGQYF
TGTGCCTGGAGTCTCCAGGAAACTAGCGGGCAGTACTTC
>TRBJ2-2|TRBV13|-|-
CASSRDSYNTGELFF
TGTGCCAGCAGCCGGGACTCCTATAACACCGGGGAGCTGTTTTTT
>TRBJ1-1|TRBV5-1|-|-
CASSVGGRFPNTEAFF
TGCGCCAGCAGCGTTGGCGGTAGGTTCCCGAACACTGAAGCTTTCTTT
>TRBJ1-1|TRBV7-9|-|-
CASTLGREGTKYTEAFF
TGTGCCAGCACCTTGGGACGAGAAGGGACTAAGTACACTGAAGCTTTCTTT
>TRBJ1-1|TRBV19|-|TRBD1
CASSINPRTGLVTEAFF
TGTGCCAGTAGTATAAATCCCCGGACAGGGCTGGTCACTGAAGCTTTCTTT
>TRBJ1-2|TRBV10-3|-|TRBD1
CAISSTGGSNYGYTF
TGTGCCATCAGTTCTACAGGGGGTTCTAACTATGGCTACACCTTC
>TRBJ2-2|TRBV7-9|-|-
CASSRQATNTGELFF
TGTGCCAGCAGTCGACAGGCGACGAACACCGGGGAGCTGTTTTTT
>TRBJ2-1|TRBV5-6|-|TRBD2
CASSNSGEGMNEQFF
TGTGCCAGCAGCAACAGCGGGGAGGGGATGAATGAGCAGTTCTTC
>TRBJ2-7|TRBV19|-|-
CASSVQGANPYEQYF
TGTGCCAGTAGTGTACAGGGAGCTAATCCCTACGAGCAGTACTTC
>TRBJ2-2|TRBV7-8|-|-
CASIRGGNTGELFF
TGTGCCAGCATCAGAGGGGGGAACACCGGGGAGCTGTTTTTT
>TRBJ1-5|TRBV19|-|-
CASSMRQGQGQPQHF
TGTGCCAGTAGTATGAGGCAGGGGCAAGGTCAGCCCCAGCATTTT
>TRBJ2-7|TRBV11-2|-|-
CASSLDRDTEQYF
TGTGCCAGCAGCTTAGATCGGGACACAGAGCAGTACTTC
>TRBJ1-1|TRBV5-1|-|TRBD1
CASSLAGGMTEAFF
TGCGCCAGCAGCTTGGCAGGGGGCATGACTGAAGCTTTCTTT
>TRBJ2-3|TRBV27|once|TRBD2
CASSSLAGVTDTQYF
TGTGCCAGCAGTTCTCTAGCGGGAGTTACAGATACGCAGTATTTT
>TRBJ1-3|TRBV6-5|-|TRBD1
CASSFRQGINTIYF
TGTGCCAGCAGTTTTAGACAGGGGATAAACACCATATATTTT
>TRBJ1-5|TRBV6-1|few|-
CASSDRYSNQPQHF
TGTGCCAGCAGTGACAGGTATAGCAATCAGCCCCAGCATTTT
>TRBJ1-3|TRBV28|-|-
CASSSTKSSGNTIYF
TGTGCCAGCAGTTCGACTAAGAGCTCTGGAAACACCATATATTTT
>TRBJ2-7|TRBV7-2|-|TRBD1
CASSFGTASYEQYF
TGTGCCAGCAGCTTCGGGACAGCCAGCTACGAGCAGTACTTC
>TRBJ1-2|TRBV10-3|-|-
CAISAGAAQGGYTF
TGTGCCATCAGTGCGGGAGCTGCGCAGGGTGGCTACACCTTC
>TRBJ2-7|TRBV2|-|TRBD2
CATMREAGGTYEQYF
TGTGCCACCATGAGGGAAGCGGGAGGAACCTACGAGCAGTACTTC
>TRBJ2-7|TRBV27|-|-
CASSSQDTSLDEQYF
TGTGCCAGCAGTTCCCAGGACACTAGCCTCGACGAGCAGTACTTC
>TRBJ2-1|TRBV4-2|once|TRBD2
CASSQGSVSGRNEQFF
TGTGCCAGCAGCCAAGGTTCGGTTAGCGGGAGAAATGAGCAGTTCTTC
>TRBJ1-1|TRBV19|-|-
CATQSGGPGPEAFF
TGTGCCACCCAAAGCGGGGGCCCGGGACCTGAAGCTTTCTTT
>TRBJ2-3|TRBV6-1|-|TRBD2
CASSEKLAGAYTQYF
TGTGCCAGCAGTGAAAAACTAGCGGGGGCCTATACGCAGTATTTT
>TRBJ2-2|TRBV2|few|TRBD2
CASSRTSGTTGELFF
TGTGCCAGCAGCAGGACTAGCGGGACCACCGGGGAGCTGTTTTTT
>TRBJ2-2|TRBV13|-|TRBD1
CASSPGQVVTGELFF
TGTGCCAGCAGCCCGGGACAGGTTGTGACCGGGGAGCTGTTTTTT
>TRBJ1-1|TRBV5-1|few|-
CASSYRESGTEAFF
TGCGCCAGCAGCTACAGGGAGTCGGGAACTGAAGCTTTCTTT
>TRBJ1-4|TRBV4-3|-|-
CASSQAWGAGEKLFF
TGCGCCAGCAGCCAAGCGTGGGGCGCGGGGGAAAAACTGTTTTTT
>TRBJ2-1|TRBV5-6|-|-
CASSLEGEGLRYNEQFF
TGTGCCAGCAGCTTGGAGGGGGAGGGGTTAAGATACAATGAGCAGTTCTTC
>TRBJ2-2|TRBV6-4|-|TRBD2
CASSVIAGTGELFF
TGTGCCAGCAGTGTGATAGCGGGCACCGGGGAGCTGTTTTTT
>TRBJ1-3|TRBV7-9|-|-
CASTPRGPSSGNTIYF
TGTGCCAGCACCCCCAGGGGTCCAAGCTCTGGAAACACCATATATTTT
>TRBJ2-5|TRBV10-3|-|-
CASSQEETQYF
TGTGCCTCCAGCCAGGAAGAGACCCAGTACTTC
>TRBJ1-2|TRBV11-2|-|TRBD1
CASSPSGGNYGYTF
TGTGCCAGCAGCCCCTCAGGGGGGAACTATGGCTACACCTTC
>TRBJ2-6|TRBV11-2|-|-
CASSPREGAQGANVLTF
TGTGCCAGCAGCCCTCGGGAGGGGGCGCAAGGGGCCAACGTCCTGACTTTC
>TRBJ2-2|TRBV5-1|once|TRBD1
CASTGLQGGDTGELFF
TGCGCCAGCACAGGATTACAGGGGGGCGACACCGGGGAGCTGTTTTTT
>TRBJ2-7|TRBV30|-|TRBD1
CAWSTGAPTEQYF
TGTGCCTGGAGTACAGGGGCGCCTACGGAGCAGTACTTC
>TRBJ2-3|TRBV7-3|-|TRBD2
CASSSTPGTSIADTQYF
TGTGCCAGCAGCTCAACCCCCGGGACTAGCATAGCAGATACGCAGTATTTT
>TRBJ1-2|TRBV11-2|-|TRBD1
CASSLDRGGYGYTF
TGTGCCAGCAGCTTGGACAGGGGAGGCTATGGCTACACCTTC
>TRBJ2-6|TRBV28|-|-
CASSRGGSGANVLTF
TGTGCCAGCAGCAGAGGGGGCTCTGGGGCCAACGTCCTGACTTTC
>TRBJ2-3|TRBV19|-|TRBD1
CASSIYRGQGADTQYF
TGTGCCAGTAGTATCTACAGGGGGCAGGGGGCAGATACGCAGTATTTT
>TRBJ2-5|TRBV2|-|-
CASSARRGAGETQYF
TGTGCCAGCAGTGCCCGCCGGGGTGCGGGGGAGACCCAGTACTTC
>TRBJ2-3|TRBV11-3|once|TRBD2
CASSLGLAGPGTDTQYF
TGTGCCAGCAGCCTCGGACTAGCGGGCCCCGGCACAGATACGCAGTATTTT
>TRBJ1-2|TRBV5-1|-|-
CASSLGGAGKGYTF
TGCGCCAGCAGCTTGGGAGGCGCGGGAAAAGGCTACACCTTC